The 6 T cell receptor beta chains in this list originate from one sample, sequenced in a study of post-analysis software for immune sequencing data (dated by TCRdb to the mid-2010s). Which antigens these TCRs recognize remains unknown. Library preparation used PCR. The sequencer was an Illumina HiSeq 2500. Unique molecular identifiers were incorporated into TCR beta cDNA libraries to reduce PCR and sequencing biases. TCRdb took the public reads, trimmed them with fastp at Q25, ran MiXCR for clone calling and kept in-frame beta chains. Duplicate CDR3 protein sequences are folded into a single record with the most common DNA and genes. For this sample the table gives about 770,000 distinct CDR3 sequences, of which just over 45% were detected only once. Clones ranked in the top ten supply roughly 4.9% of the sample. The paper as a whole reports these results and caveats: Patients showed significantly higher frequencies than controls for several TRBV segments, among them TRBV5-6, TRBV5-1 and TRBV20-1.

The source material was blood. The source is a girl under 18 with multiple sclerosis.

V is TRBV29-1 and J is TRBJ2-5; D gene uncertain. The CDR3 loop spans 12 amino acids. V dropped 7 bases and J dropped 11 bases, with 20 bases sitting between them. Germline V gives CDR1 SQVTM, CDR2 ANQGSEA. CDR3 protein: CSGYRGHNEQYF. The CDR3 nucleotides read TGCAGCGGTTACCGCGGCCACAATGAGCAGTACTTC.

The genes are TRBV12-5 and TRBJ1-2; no reliable D call. Germline CDR1 LGHNT, CDR2 FRNRAP. This CDR3 is built from 14 residues. The V and J ends lost 3 bases and 2 bases respectively, with 10 bases between them. The CDR3 DNA reads as TGTGCTAGTGGTTTCGGGCAGTTAAACTATGGCTACACCTTC. It codes for CASGFGQLNYGYTF.

The chain has TRBV10-3 and TRBJ1-1, with TRBD1 matching 9 bases. V was pared by 6 bases and J by 7 bases, with 6 bases of the junction left unmatched. This CDR3 region has 13 residues. Germline V gene data show CDR1 as ENHRY and CDR2 as SYGVKD. The CDR3 coding sequence is TGTGCCATCAGCGCTGGGACAGGGATTGAAGCTTTCTTT. This gives the protein CAISAGTGIEAFF.

V gene TRBV18 combines with J gene TRBJ1-1; no clear D. The CDR3 is 14 amino acids. Trimming cost V 5 bases and J 0 bases, with 10 bases left between them. Germline V gene lookup returns CDR1 KGHSH and CDR2 LQKENI. The CDR3 reads CASSGSGVNTEAFF. For the CDR3, the DNA is TGTGCCAGCTCAGGCTCCGGAGTGAACACTGAAGCTTTCTTT.

CDR3 protein: CSVEETATDTQYF. The CDR3 nucleotides are TGCAGCGTTGAAGAGACAGCCACAGATACGCAGTATTTT. V gene TRBV29-1 combines with J gene TRBJ2-3; D perhaps matches TRBD1 (5 bases). CDR3 length: 13 amino acids. Per the germline V gene, CDR1 is SQVTM and CDR2 is ANQGSEA. Trimming pared 0 bases from V and 2 bases from J, leaving 6 bases between.

This chain joins TRBV7-8 and TRBJ2-1; 8 bases align to TRBD2. The J call is in doubt because the DNA end fits TRBJ2-7 better. This CDR3 contains 16 residues. Germline V CDR1 and CDR2: SGHVS, FQNEAQ. This CDR3 reads CASSLGRAGDPHEQYF. The CDR3 bases are TGTGCCAGCAGCCTAGGACGAGCGGGAGACCCGCACGAGCAGTACTTC.